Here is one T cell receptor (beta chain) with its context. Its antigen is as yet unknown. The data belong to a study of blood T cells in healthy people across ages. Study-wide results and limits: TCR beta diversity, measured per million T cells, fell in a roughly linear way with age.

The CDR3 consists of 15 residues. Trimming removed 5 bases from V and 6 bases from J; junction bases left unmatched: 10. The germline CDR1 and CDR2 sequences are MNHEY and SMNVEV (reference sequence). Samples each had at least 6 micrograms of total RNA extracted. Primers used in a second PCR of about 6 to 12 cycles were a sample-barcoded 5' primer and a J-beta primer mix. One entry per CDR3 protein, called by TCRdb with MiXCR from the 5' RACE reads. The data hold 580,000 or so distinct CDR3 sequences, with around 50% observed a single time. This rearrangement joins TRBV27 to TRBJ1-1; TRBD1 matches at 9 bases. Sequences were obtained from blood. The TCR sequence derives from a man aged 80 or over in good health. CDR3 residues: CASSPDRGKGAEAFF. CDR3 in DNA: TGTGCCAGCAGTCCGGACAGGGGAAAGGGGGCTGAAGCTTTCTTT.